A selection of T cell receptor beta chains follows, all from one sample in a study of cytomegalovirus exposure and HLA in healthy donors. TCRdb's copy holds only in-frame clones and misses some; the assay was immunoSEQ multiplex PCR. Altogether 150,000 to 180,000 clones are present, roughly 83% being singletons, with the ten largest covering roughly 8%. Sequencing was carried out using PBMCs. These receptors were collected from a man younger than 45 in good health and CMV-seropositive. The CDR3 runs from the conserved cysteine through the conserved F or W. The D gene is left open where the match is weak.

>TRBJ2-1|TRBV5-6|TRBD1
CASSLGQGARWEQFF
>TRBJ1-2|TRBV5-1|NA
CASSLDGFGYTF
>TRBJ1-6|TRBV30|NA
CAWSGEVYSPLHF
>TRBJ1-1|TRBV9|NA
CASSVETATEAFF
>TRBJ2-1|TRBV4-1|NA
CASSQDPSLYNEQFF
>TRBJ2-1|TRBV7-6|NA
CASNPGAANNEQFF
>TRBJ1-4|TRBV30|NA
CAWTSNGANEKLFF
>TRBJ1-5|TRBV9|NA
CASSEEGASQPQHF
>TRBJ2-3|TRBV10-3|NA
CAISVGAPTDTQYF
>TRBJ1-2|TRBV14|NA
CASSPVGRAGQGYTF
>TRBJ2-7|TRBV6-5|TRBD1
CASSSGTDYEQYF
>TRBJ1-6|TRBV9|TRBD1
CASSADRGHSPLHF
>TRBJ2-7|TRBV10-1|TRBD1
CASAGTGSYEQYF
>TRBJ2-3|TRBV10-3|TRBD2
CAISEADKGLAGNTDTQYF
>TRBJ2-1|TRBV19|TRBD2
CASSNSGRASEQFF
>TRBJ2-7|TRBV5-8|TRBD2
CASSLGLAGAREQYF
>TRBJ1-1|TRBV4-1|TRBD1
CASSQTGGPGTAEAFF
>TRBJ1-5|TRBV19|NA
CASSRQLNQPQHF
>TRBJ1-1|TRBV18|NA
CANSQDTNTEAFF
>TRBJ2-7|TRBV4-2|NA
CASSQGTGPEQYF
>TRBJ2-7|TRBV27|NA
CASSFPGRYEQYF
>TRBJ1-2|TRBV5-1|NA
CASSSTAPYGYTF
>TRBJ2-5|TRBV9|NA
CASSVGSGGYQETQYF
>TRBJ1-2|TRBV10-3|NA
CAISAGEDYGYTF
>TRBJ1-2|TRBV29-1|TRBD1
CSVDVDRANYGYTF
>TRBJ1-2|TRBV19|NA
CASSIGVPRDYGYTF
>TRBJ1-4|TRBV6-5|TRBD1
CASSLGTGNEKLFF
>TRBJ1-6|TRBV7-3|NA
CASSPDRNSPLHF
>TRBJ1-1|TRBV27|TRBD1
CASRGRTGDTEAFF
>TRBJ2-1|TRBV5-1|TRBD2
CASRAAGISYNEQFF
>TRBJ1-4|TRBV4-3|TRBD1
CASSHNEGQGHEKLFF
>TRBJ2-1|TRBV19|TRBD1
CASSIEDRAYNEQFF
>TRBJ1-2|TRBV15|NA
CATSRDRGNHGYTF
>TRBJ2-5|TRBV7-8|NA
CASSSPGFHQETQYF
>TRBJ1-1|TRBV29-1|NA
CSVVMSGSPAFF
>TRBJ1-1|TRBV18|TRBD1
CASSPRTGVTEAFF
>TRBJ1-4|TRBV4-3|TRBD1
CASSQDGGTVNEKLFF
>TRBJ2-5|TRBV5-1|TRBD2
CASTRLAGGMETQYF
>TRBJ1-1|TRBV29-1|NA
CGVSRDEAFF
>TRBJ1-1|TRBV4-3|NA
CASQLRARGTEAFF
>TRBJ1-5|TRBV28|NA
CASSFAGRTDYQPQHF
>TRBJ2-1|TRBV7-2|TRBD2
CASSLVGGMNNEQFF
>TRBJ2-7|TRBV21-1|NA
CASSRWGGTYEQYF
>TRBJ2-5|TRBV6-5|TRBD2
CASSNSGMAPETQYF
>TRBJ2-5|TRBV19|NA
CASTTNGIGGETQYF
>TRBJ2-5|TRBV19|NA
CASSLQETQYF
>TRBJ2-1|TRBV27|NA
CASSARPGPYNEQFF
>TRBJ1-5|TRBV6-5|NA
CASSQGSSNQPQHF
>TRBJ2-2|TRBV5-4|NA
CASSSDSHTGELFF
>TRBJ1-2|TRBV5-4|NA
CASSFQGSNGYTF
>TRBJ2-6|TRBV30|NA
CAWSVLVGVGSGANVLTF
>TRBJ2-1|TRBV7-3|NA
CASSPSGVNEQFF
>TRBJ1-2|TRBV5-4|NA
CASSLERWGGYTF
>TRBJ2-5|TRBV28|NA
CASSTGSQETQYF
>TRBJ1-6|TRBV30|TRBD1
CASQVRDRGNSPLHF
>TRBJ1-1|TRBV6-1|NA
CASQNPSGTEAFF
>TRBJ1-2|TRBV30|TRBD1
CAWSGQGVDGYTF